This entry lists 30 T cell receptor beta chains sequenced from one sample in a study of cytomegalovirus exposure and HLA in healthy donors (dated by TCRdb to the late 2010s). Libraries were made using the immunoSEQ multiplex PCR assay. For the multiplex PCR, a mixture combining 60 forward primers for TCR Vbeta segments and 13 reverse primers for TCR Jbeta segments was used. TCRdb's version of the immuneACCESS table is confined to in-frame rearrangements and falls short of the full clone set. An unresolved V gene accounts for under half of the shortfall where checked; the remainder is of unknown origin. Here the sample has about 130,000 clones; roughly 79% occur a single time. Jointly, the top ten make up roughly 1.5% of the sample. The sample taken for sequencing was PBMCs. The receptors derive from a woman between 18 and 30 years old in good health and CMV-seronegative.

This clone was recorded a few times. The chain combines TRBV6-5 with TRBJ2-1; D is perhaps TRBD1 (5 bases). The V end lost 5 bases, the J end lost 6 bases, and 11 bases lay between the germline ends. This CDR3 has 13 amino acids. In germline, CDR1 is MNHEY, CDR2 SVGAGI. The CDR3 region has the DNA TGTGCCAGCAGTCGCCCGCAGGGCAATGAGCAGTTCTTC. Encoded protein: CASSRPQGNEQFF.

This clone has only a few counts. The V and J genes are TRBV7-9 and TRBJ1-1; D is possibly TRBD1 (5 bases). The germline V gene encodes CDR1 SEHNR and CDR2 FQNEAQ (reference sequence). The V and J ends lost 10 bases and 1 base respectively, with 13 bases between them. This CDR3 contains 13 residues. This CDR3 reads CAIRGRANTEAFF. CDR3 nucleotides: TGTGCCATAAGGGGTAGAGCGAACACTGAAGCTTTCTTT.

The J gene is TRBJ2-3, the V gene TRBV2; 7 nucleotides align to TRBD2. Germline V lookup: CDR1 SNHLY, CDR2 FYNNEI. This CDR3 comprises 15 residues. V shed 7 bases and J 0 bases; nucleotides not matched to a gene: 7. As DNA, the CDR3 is TGTGCCAGCAAAGAGCTAGCGGTTAGCACAGATACGCAGTATTTT. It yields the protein CASKELAVSTDTQYF.

CDR3 coding DNA: TGTGCCAGCAGCCGCCACCCCAGCAGCTTATTTGACAGGGAGAACACTGAAGCTTTCTTT. It specifies CASSRHPSSLFDRENTEAFF. The chain uses TRBV5-4 and TRBJ1-1; TRBD1 agrees at 7 bases. This CDR3 is built from 20 residues. V dropped 4 bases and J dropped 1; count of bases not matched to a gene: 22. The germline V gene encodes CDR1 SGHNT and CDR2 YYREEE (reference sequence).

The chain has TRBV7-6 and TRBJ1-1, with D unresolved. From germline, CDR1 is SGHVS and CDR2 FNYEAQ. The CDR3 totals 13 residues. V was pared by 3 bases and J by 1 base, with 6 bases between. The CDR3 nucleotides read TGTGCCAGCAGCTTTCAGGAGAACACTGAAGCTTTCTTT. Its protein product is CASSFQENTEAFF.

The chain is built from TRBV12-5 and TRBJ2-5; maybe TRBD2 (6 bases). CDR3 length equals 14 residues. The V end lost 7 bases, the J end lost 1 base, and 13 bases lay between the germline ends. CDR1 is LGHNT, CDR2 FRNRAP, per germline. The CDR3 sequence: CASDFRDFQETQYF. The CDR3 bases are TGTGCTAGTGACTTCCGGGACTTCCAAGAGACCCAGTACTTC.

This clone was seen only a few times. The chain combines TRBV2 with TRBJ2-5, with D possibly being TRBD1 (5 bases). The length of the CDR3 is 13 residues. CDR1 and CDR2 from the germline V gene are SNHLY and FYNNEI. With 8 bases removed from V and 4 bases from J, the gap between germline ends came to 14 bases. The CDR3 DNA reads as TGTGCCAGCGGAGAGATTAGGGGAGAGACCCAGTACTTC. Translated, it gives CASGEIRGETQYF. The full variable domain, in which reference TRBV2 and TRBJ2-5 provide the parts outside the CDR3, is EPEVTQTPSHQVTQMGQEVILRCVPISNHLYFYWYRQILGQKVEFLVSFYNNEISEKSEIFDDQFSVERPDGSNFTLKIRSTKLEDSAMYFCASGEIRGETQYFGPGTRLLVL.

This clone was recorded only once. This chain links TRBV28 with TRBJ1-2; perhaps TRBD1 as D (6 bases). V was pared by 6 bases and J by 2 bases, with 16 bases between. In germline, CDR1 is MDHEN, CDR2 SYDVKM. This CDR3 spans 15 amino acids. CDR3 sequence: CASRWGQGVNYGYTF. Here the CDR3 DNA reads TGTGCCAGCAGATGGGGGCAGGGCGTAAACTATGGCTACACCTTC.

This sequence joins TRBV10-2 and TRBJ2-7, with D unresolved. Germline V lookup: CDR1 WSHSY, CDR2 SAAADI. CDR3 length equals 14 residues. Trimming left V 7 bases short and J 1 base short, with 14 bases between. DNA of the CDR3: TGCGCCAGCACCCGATCCTCCGCGTCCTACGAGCAGTACTTC. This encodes CASTRSSASYEQYF.

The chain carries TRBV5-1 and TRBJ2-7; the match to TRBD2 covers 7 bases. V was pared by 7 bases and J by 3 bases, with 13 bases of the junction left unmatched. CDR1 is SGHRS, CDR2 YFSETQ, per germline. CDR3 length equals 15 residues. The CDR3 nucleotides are TGCGCCAGCCGTGGCCAGGCGGGAGACGTCTACGAGCAGTACTTC. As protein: CASRGQAGDVYEQYF.

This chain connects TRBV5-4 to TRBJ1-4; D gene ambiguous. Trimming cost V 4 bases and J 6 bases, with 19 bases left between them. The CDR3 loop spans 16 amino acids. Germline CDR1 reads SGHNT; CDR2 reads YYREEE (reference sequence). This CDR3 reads CASSSTTEFGDEKLFF. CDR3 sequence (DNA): TGTGCCAGCAGCAGCACAACAGAATTCGGGGATGAAAAACTGTTTTTT.

Here the CDR3 reads CASSQGGGAFF. In DNA, the CDR3 is TGTGCCAGCAGCCAGGGGGGGGGAGCTTTCTTT. The chain joins TRBV4-2 to TRBJ1-1, with D maybe TRBD1 (5 bases). The CDR3 is 11 amino acids. The V gene lost 3 bases and the J gene lost 10 bases, with 9 bases spanning the gap. Germline V gene lookup returns CDR1 LGHNA and CDR2 YNFKEQ.

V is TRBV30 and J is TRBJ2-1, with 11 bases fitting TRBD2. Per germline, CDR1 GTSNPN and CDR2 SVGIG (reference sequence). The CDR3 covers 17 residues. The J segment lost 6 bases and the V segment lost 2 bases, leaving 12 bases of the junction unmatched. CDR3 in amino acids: CAWSPILLAGGINEQFF. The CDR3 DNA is TGTGCCTGGAGTCCTATACTTCTAGCGGGAGGCATCAATGAGCAGTTCTTC.

CDR3 DNA sequence: TGTGCCAGTAGTCTGAGGGCGGGGGACACTGAAGCTTTCTTT. Amino acid sequence: CASSLRAGDTEAFF. The chain carries TRBV19 and TRBJ1-1, with a possible D match to TRBD1 (5 bases). The V end was cut by 5 bases, the J end by 3 bases, with 13 bases between. Germline CDR1 LNHDA, CDR2 SQIVND (reference sequence). The CDR3 runs 14 residues.

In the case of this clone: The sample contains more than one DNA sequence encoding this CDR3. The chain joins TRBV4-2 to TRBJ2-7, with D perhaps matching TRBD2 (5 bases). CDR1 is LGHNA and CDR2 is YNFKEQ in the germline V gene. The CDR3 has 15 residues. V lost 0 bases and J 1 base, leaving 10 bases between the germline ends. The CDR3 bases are TGTGCCAGCAGCCAAGAGAGCGGCCCATCCTACGAGCAGTACTTC. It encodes CASSQESGPSYEQYF.

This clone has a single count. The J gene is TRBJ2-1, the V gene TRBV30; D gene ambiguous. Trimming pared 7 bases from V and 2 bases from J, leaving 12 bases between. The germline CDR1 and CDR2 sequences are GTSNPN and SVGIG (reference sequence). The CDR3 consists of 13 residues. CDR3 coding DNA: TGTGCCTTCTCCGGTCAGGCCTACAATGAGCAGTTCTTC. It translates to CAFSGQAYNEQFF.

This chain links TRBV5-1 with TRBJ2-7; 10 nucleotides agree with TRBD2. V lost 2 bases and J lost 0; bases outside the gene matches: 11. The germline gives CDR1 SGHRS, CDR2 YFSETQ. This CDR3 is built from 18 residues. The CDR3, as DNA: TGCGCCAGCAGCTTTGCGACTAGCGGGCGACCGAGCTCCTACGAGCAGTACTTC. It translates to CASSFATSGRPSSYEQYF.

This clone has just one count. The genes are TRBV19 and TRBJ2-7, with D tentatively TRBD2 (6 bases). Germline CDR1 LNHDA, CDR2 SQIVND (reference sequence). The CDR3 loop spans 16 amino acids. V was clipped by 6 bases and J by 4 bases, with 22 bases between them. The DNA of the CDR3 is TGTGCCAGTAGCCCCAGCCCCGGACTAATGGGGTACGAGCAGTACTTC. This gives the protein CASSPSPGLMGYEQYF.

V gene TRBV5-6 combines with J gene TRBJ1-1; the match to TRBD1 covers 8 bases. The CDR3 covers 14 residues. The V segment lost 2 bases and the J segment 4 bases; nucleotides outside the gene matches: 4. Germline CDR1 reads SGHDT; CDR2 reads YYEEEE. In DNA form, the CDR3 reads TGTGCCAGCAGCTTCAGGGGGCCGGGCACTGAAGCTTTCTTT. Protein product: CASSFRGPGTEAFF.

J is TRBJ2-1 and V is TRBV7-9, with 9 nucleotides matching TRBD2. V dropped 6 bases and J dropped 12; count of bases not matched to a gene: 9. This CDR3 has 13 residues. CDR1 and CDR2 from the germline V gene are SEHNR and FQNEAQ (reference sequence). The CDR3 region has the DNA TGTGCCAGCAGTTTTGCGGGAGGGCCGGCGCAGTTCTTC. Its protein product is CASSFAGGPAQFF.

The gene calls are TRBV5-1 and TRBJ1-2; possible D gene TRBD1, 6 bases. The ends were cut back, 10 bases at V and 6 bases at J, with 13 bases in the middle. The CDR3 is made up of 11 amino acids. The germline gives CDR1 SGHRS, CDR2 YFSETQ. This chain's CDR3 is CAPPRGNGYTF. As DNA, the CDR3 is TGCGCCCCTCCGAGGGGGAATGGCTACACCTTC. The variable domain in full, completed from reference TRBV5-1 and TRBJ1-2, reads KAGVTQTPRYLIKTRGQQVTLSCSPISGHRSVSWYQQTPGQGLQFLFEYFSETQRNKGNFPGRFSGRQFSNSRSEMNVSTLELGDSALYLCAPPRGNGYTFGSGTRLTVV.

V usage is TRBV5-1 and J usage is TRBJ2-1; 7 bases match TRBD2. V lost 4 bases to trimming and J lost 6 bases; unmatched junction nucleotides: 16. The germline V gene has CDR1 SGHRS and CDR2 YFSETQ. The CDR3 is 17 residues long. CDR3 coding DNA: TGCGCCAGCAGCGGCCCGAGTCGGCGGGAGTCCCTCAATGAGCAGTTCTTC. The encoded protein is CASSGPSRRESLNEQFF.

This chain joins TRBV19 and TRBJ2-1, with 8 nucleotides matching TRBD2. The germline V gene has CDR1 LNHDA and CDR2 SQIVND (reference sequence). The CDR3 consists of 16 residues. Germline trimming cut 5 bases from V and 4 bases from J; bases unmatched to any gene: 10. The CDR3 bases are TGTGCCAGTAGTCTCCTCGGGACTAGGATGTACAATGAGCAGTTCTTC. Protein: CASSLLGTRMYNEQFF. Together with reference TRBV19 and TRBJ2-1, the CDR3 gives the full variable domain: DGGITQSPKYLFRKEGQNVTLSCEQNLNHDAMYWYRQDPGQGLRLIYYSQIVNDFQKGDIAEGYSVSREKKESFPLTVTSAQKNPTAFYLCASSLLGTRMYNEQFFGPGTRLTVL.

The CDR3 loop reads CASSLGGSVPYEQYF. The CDR3 DNA reads TGTGCCAGCAGCTTAGGCGGGAGCGTCCCCTACGAGCAGTACTTC. V gene TRBV7-2 combines with J gene TRBJ2-7, with 7 bases identical to TRBD2. The V gene's germline CDR1 is SGHTA and CDR2 FQGNSA. V lost 1 base and J lost 2; bases outside the gene matches: 5. The CDR3 runs 15 residues.

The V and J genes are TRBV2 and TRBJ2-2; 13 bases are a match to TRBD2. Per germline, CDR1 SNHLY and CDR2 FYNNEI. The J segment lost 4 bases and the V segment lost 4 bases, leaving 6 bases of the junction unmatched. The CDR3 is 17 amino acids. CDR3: CASSVQGLAGTTGELFF. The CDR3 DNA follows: TGTGCCAGCAGTGTCCAGGGACTAGCGGGAACCACCGGGGAGCTGTTTTTT.

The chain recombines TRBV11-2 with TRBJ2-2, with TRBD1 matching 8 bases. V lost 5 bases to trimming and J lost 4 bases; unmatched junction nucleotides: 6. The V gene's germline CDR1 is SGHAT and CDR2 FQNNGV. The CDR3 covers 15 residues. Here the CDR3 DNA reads TGTGCCAGCAGCCCCGGGACAGGAAGCACCGGGGAGCTGTTTTTT. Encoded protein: CASSPGTGSTGELFF.

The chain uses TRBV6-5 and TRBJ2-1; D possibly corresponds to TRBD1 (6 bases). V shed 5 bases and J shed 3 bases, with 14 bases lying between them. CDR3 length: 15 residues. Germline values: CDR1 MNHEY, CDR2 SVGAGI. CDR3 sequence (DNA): TGTGCCAGCAGTCCGCAGGGGTTGAGCTACAATGAGCAGTTCTTC. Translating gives CASSPQGLSYNEQFF.

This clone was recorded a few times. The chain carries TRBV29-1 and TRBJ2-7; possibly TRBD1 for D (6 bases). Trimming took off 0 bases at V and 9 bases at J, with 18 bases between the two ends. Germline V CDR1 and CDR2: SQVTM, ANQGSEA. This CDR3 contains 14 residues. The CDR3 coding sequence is TGCAGCGTTGAAGAAAGGGCAGGGGAATCAGGGCAGTACTTC. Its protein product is CSVEERAGESGQYF.

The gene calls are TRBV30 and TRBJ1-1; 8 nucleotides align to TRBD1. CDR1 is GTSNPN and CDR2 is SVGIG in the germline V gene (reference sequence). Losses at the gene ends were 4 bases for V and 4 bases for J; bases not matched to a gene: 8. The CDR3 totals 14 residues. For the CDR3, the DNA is TGTGCCTGGAATTTACAGGGGGATGGCACTGAAGCTTTCTTT. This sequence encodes CAWNLQGDGTEAFF.

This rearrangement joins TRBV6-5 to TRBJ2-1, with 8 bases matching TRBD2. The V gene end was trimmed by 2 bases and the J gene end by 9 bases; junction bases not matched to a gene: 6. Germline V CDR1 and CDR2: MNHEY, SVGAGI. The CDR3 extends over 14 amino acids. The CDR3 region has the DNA TGTGCCAGCAGTTACCACCGGGAGGGCCGTGAGCAGTTCTTC. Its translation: CASSYHREGREQFF.